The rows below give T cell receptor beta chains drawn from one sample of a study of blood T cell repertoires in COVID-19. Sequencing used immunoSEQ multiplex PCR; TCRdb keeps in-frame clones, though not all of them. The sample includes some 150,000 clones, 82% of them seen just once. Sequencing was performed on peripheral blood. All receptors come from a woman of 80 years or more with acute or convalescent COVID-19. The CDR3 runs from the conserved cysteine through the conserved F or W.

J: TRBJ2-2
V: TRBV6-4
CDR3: CASSDSESYRQNTGELFF

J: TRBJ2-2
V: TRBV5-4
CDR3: CASSLGGTANTGELFF

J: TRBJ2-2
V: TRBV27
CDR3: CALQAGDTGELFF

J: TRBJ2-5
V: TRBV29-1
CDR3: CSVRGTSGDQETQYF

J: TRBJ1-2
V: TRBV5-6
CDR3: CASSWVDRDYGYTF

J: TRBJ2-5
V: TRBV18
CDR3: CASSPLGGPQETQYF

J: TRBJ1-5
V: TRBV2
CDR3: CASSGQGVRSQPQHF

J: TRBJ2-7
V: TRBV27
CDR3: CASSQDKQTSYEQYF

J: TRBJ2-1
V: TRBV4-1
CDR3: CASSRGLAGRYNEQFF

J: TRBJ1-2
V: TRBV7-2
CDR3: CASSLPGGIYGYTF

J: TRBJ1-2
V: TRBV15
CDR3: CATSREVPRTGAHGYTF

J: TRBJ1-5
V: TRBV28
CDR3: CASSPTGGGQPQHF

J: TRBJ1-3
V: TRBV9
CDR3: CASRSPGQNLAGNTIYF

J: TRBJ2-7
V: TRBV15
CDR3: CATSRGTSGSYEQYF

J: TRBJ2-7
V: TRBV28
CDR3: CASRPSGLAGLYF

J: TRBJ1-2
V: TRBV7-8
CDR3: CASSPRTQGIYGYTF

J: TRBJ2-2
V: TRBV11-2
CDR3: CASSLGHSRTGELFF

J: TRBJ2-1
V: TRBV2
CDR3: CASSDGIHHNEQFF

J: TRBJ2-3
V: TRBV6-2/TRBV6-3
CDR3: CASSYSNMGQRLSDTQYF

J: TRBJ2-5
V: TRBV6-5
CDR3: CASSYTGGVNGETQYF

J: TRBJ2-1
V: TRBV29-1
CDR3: CSVTGLAGGAYNEQFF

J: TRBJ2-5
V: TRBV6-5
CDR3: CASSLIRTSAQETQYF

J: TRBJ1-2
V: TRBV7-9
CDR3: CASSLGSSQSHGYTF

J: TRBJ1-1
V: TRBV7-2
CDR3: CASSSGQNTEAFF

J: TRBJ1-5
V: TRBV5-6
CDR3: CASSLAGRYSNQPQHF

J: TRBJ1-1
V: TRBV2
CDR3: CASSEEGAEAFF

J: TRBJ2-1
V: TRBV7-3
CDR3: CASSLSGSNNEQFF

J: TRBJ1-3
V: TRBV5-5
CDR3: CASSLESGVSGNTIYF

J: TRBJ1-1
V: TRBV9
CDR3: CASSLSGGLNTEAFF

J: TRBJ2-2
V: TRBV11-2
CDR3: CASSLGGGNTGELFF

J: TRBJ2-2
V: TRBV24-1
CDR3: CATSDPTGGDTGELFF

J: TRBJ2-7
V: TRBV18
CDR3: CASSITEAEFSYEQYF

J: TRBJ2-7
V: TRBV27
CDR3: CASRPTPGSTLLYEQYF

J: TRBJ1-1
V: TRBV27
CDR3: CASGRPTGDTEAFF

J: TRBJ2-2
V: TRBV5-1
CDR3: CASSPGLGTGELFF

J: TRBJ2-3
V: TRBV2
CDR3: CASRSGGTFTDTQYF

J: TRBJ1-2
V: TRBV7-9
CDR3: CASSPVSGGNYGYTF

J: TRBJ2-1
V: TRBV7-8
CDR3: CASSLGFGGPGVEQFF

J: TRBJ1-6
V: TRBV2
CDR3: CASSGAGNSPLHF

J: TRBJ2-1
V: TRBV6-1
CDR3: CASSESRGLGSNEQFF

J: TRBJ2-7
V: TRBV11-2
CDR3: CASSKTGVFDEQYF

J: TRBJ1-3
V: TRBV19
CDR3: CASRHQLSGNTIYF

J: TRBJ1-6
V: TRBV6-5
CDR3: CASSYGHINSPLHF

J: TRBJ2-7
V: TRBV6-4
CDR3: CASSLNYGYEQYF

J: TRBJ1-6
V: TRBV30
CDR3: CAWTGTDNSPLHF

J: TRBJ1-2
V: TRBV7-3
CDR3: CASSSLEASRTGYTF

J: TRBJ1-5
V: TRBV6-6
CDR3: CASSYRTYQPQHF

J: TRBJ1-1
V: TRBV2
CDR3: CASSEWNGLSEAFF

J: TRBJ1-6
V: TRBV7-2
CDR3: CASNSGTGRSNSPLHF

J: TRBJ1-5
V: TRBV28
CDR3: CASSFKGQINQPQHF

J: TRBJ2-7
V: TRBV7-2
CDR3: CASSLASTITYEQYF

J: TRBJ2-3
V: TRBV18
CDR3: CASSPPGTSGPTSTDTQYF

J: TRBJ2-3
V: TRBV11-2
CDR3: CASSFNGGLSTDTQYF

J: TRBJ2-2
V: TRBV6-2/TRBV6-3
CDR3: CASSYRTGRGLRRGELFF

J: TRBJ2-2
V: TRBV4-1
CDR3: CASSQERRFERGELFF

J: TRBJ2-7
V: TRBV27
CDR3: CASSSSGTGRYEQYF

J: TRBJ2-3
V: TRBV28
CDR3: CASSFSTGVADTQYF